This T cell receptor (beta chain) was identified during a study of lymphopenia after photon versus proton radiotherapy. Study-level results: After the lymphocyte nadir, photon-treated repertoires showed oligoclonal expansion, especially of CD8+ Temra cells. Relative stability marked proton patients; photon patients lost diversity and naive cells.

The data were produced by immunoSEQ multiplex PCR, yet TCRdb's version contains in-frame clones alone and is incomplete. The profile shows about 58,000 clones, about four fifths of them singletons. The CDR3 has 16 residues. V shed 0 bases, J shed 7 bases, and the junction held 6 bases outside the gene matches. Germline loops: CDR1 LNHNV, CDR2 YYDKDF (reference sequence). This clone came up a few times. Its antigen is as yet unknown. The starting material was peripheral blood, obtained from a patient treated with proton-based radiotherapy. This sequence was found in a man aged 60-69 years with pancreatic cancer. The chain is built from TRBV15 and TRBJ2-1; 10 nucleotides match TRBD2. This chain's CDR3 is CATSRDIAGGGNEQFF. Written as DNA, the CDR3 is TGTGCCACCAGCAGAGATATAGCGGGAGGAGGGAATGAGCAGTTCTTC.